The 7 T cell receptor beta chains below all came from one sample that was sequenced in a study of CD8 T cells in Susac syndrome. Random hexamers were used to reverse transcribe an amount of roughly 0.5 to 1 ug RNA. One entry per CDR3 protein, called by TCRdb with MiXCR from the immunoSEQ multiplex PCR reads. The data hold roughly 86,000 distinct CDR3 sequences, with approximately 96% observed a single time. The sequenced sample consisted of CD8+ T cells from PBMCs. These receptors originate from a human donor with Susac syndrome.

The chain couples TRBV6-4 to TRBJ2-7; a possible D gene is TRBD1 (6 bases). Per the germline V gene, CDR1 is MRHNA and CDR2 is SNTAGT. V was trimmed by 6 bases and J by 5 bases, leaving 11 bases between them. This CDR3 comprises 12 residues. The CDR3 region is CASSVPGDEQYF. For the CDR3, the DNA is TGTGCCAGCAGCGTCCCAGGGGACGAGCAGTACTTC.

This CDR3 is CSARGQGFFATQYF. The DNA of the CDR3 is TGCAGTGCTAGGGGACAGGGGTTTTTCGCGACCCAGTACTTC. The chain carries TRBV20-1 and TRBJ2-5; 10 bases fit TRBD1. Looked up from germline, CDR1 is DFQATT and CDR2 is SNEGSKA (reference sequence). Trimming removed 3 bases from V and 7 bases from J; junction bases left unmatched: 8. The CDR3 sequence is 14 residues long.

On this clonotype itself: Its ends do not fully match the called genes, so a read error is possible. This chain connects TRBV4-3 to TRBJ2-5, with D uncertain. CDR1 and CDR2 from the germline V gene are LGHNA and YSLEER. The CDR3 has 13 residues. Here the CDR3 DNA reads TGCGCCGGCAGCCAAGGGATCCAAGAGACCCAGTACTTC. Protein: CAGSQGIQETQYF.

This rearrangement joins TRBV15 to TRBJ1-5; D is possibly TRBD1 (6 bases). Trimming pared 5 bases from V and 6 bases from J, leaving 17 bases between. Germline V CDR1 and CDR2: LNHNV, YYDKDF (reference sequence). This CDR3 region has 15 residues. Written as DNA, the CDR3 is TGTGCCACCAGCGCCGGGGGCGAAAGGGGTCAGCCCCAGCATTTT. Translated, it gives CATSAGGERGQPQHF.

The chain couples TRBV5-1 to TRBJ2-1; 8 nucleotides match TRBD2. This CDR3 comprises 17 residues. Trimming removed 4 bases from V and 3 bases from J; junction bases left unmatched: 12. Per the germline V gene, CDR1 is SGHRS and CDR2 is YFSETQ. The CDR3 loop is CASSPALSGGIYNEQFF. The CDR3 DNA reads as TGCGCCAGCAGCCCAGCCCTGAGCGGGGGCATCTACAATGAGCAGTTCTTC.

The CDR3, as DNA: TGTGCCAGCAGCCTCATCGGGGGTTCACCCCTCCACTTT. Protein product: CASSLIGGSPLHF. This chain connects TRBV16 to TRBJ1-6; tentative D call: TRBD1 (5 bases). Between the trimmed V and J ends, which lost 4 bases and 9 bases, there was a span of 10 bases. CDR3 length: 13 amino acids. Germline CDR1 reads KGHSY; CDR2 reads FQNENV.

This sequence joins TRBV23-1 and TRBJ1-2; D call uncertain. TRBV23-1 belongs to the ORF category, with a function that is uncertain. Between the trimmed V and J ends, which lost 1 base and 3 bases, there was a span of 9 bases. The CDR3 extends over 14 amino acids. CDR3 region: CASSQLTEDYGYTF. In DNA form, the CDR3 reads TGCGCCAGCAGTCAATTAACAGAGGACTATGGCTACACCTTC.